The T cell receptor (beta chain) under discussion was sequenced for a study of shared clonotypes between healthy human individuals. Donors were healthy HIV-negative adults without recently reported acute infections or vaccinations. Libraries were prepared by immunoSEQ multiplex PCR; TCRdb keeps only in-frame clonotypes and omits some of them. Seen here are a few million clones, approximately 95% observed once, and the top ten hold about 0.39%. The sequence was collected from a man in his late teens or twenties in good health. Some clones in this sample may be carry-over from other donors' samples. Specimen: naive CD4+ T cells from PBMCs. The subset is: CD45RA+ positively selected.

CDR3 loop: CASSLVVVAGAVETQYF. CDR3 bases: TGCGCCAGCAGCTTGGTGGTAGTAGCGGGAGCCGTGGAGACCCAGTACTTC. The rearrangement links TRBV5-1 to TRBJ2-5, with 9 bases matching TRBD2. The CDR3 covers 17 residues. Germline-derived CDR1 and CDR2 are SGHRS and YFSETQ. The junction had 11 bases not matched to a gene; V was cut back by 0 bases and J by 5 bases.